The T cell receptor (beta chain) under discussion was sequenced for a study of patients and donors after allogeneic stem cell transplantation. The table lists this clonotype with a few counts. Germline V gene lookup returns CDR1 LGHNA and CDR2 YNFKEQ. V shed 4 bases, J shed 13 bases, and the junction held 15 bases outside the gene matches. The CDR3 covers 16 residues. TCRdb independently ran MiXCR on the RT-PCR reads; one entry per CDR3 protein. The table includes 410,000 or so distinct CDR3 sequences, around 15% detected once. V is TRBV4-2 and J is TRBJ1-6, with 8 bases aligning to TRBD1. Input material: blood, either unsorted or a sorted T cell fraction (not recorded which). The clonotype was recovered from a human donor who was either an allogeneic HSCT recipient or a stem cell or donor lymphocyte infusion donor (not recorded which). It is not recorded whose cells these are; they may come from a transplant donor. CDR3 sequence reads: CASSPLTGEGWPPLHF. The CDR3 DNA follows: TGTGCCAGCAGCCCGTTGACAGGGGAAGGATGGCCGCCCCTCCACTTT.